Below, 16 T cell receptor beta chains from the same sample are listed, as sequenced in a study of patients and donors after allogeneic stem cell transplantation (dated by TCRdb to the early 2020s). The library was produced with RT-PCR. The sequencer listed for this sample is NextSeq 550. TCRdb passed the public sequencing reads through fastp at Q25 and MiXCR, retaining productive beta sequences. Entries are consolidated by CDR3 protein sequence, retaining the most common genes and DNA. The table for this sample lists 200,000 to 250,000 distinct CDR3 sequences; about 14% of them were counted only once. The leading ten clones occupy 9.5% to 13% of the sample. What was sequenced was blood, either unsorted or a sorted T cell fraction (not recorded which). These receptors were taken from a human donor who was either an allogeneic HSCT recipient or a stem cell or donor lymphocyte infusion donor (not recorded which). It is not recorded whose cells these are; they may come from a transplant donor.

This chain uses TRBV13 with TRBJ2-7; no reliable D call. CDR1 and CDR2 (germline): PRHDT, FYEKMQ (reference sequence). V shed 6 bases and J shed 0 bases, with 9 bases lying between them. The length of the CDR3 is 13 residues. The CDR3 sequence is CASRTVSSYEQYF. DNA of the CDR3: TGTGCCAGCAGAACAGTGAGCTCCTACGAGCAGTACTTC.

The rearrangement links TRBV27 to TRBJ2-5; TRBD1 matches 8 bases. The CDR3 runs 14 residues. V shed 0 bases, J shed 5 bases, and the junction held 2 bases outside the gene matches. Germline assignment: CDR1 MNHEY and CDR2 SMNVEV (reference sequence). The DNA of the CDR3 is TGTGCCAGCAGTTTATCGAACAGGGGGGAGACCCAGTACTTC. It codes for CASSLSNRGETQYF.

The rearrangement joins TRBV20-1 to TRBJ2-1, with 8 bases identical to TRBD2. V lost 3 bases to trimming and J lost 0 bases; unmatched junction nucleotides: 1. Germline values: CDR1 DFQATT, CDR2 SNEGSKA (reference sequence). This CDR3 spans 14 amino acids. This CDR3 is CSASGGASYNEQFF. The CDR3 DNA is TGCAGTGCTAGCGGGGGGGCCTCCTACAATGAGCAGTTCTTC.

This clonotype was picked up many times. DNA of the CDR3: TGTGCCAGCAGTTACAGTGGGTCGCAGTATTTT. It translates to CASSYSGSQYF. The rearrangement joins TRBV6-5 to TRBJ2-3, with no clear D. V lost 2 bases to trimming and J lost 10 bases, with 7 bases between them. CDR1 is MNHEY, CDR2 SVGAGI, per germline. CDR3 length: 11 amino acids.

This clonotype was observed a handful of times. V and J are TRBV5-1 and TRBJ1-2; perhaps TRBD1 as D (6 bases). This CDR3 is 16 amino acids long. CDR1 is SGHRS and CDR2 is YFSETQ in the germline V gene. The V gene lost 6 bases and the J gene lost 7 bases, with 25 bases spanning the gap. CDR3 loop: CASNLDLGGLRGGYTF. The CDR3 region has the DNA TGCGCCAGCAACCTGGACCTGGGGGGCTTAAGGGGTGGCTACACCTTC.

This clonotype occurred a few times. The chain couples TRBV20-1 to TRBJ2-2; D might be TRBD2 (6 bases). CDR3 length equals 15 residues. V was clipped by 4 bases and J by 4 bases, with 16 bases between them. The germline gives CDR1 DFQATT, CDR2 SNEGSKA (reference sequence). The CDR3 DNA follows: TGCAGTGCTATTCGCCCGAGGGGAGGCACCGGGGAGCTGTTTTTT. The encoded protein is CSAIRPRGGTGELFF.

This clonotype came up a few times. This chain connects TRBV18 to TRBJ2-1; 7 nucleotides line up with TRBD2. CDR1 and CDR2 from the germline V gene are KGHSH and LQKENI. This CDR3 comprises 16 residues. J lost 3 bases, V lost 4 bases, and 9 bases had no gene match. The CDR3 DNA is TGTGCCAGCTCACGTCAGAGACTAGCAGTCTACAATGAGCAGTTCTTC. This codes for CASSRQRLAVYNEQFF.

This clonotype has ten or more counts. This chain uses TRBV5-1 with TRBJ2-2, with TRBD1 matching over 8 bases. CDR3 length equals 15 residues. The J segment lost 6 bases and the V segment lost 0 bases, leaving 4 bases of the junction unmatched. Germline V CDR1 and CDR2: SGHRS, YFSETQ. The CDR3 DNA reads TGCGCCAGCAGCTTGGAACAGGGGGAGGCCGGGGAGCTGTTTTTT. It translates to CASSLEQGEAGELFF.

This clonotype was counted between two and nine times. This chain uses TRBV4-2 with TRBJ2-4; 10 bases fit TRBD2. The CDR3 spans 16 residues. J was trimmed by 1 base and V by 3 bases; bases with no gene match: 3. Germline assignment: CDR1 LGHNA and CDR2 YNFKEQ. CDR3 nucleotide sequence: TGTGCCAGCAGCCAGCTTAGCGGGGGGGCCAAAAACATTCAGTACTTC. Encoded protein: CASSQLSGGAKNIQYF.

This clonotype came up a few times. The chain links TRBV6-1 to TRBJ1-3, with D uncertain. The CDR3 consists of 15 residues. Germline values: CDR1 MNHNS, CDR2 SASEGT. V lost 5 bases to trimming and J lost 4 bases, with 15 bases between them. DNA for the CDR3: TGTGCCAGCAGTCGCCCTGGATTGGACGGAAACACCATATATTTT. This translates into CASSRPGLDGNTIYF.

The rearrangement links TRBV7-9 to TRBJ1-5, with 10 nucleotides matching TRBD1. Germline lookup yields CDR1 SEHNR and CDR2 FQNEAQ (reference sequence). V shed 5 bases and J 2 bases; nucleotides not matched to a gene: 9. The CDR3 consists of 17 residues. The CDR3, as DNA: TGTGCCAGCAGCCCTCGCTCCGGGACAGGGGGCAATCAGCCCCAGCATTTT. This encodes CASSPRSGTGGNQPQHF.

Ten or more counts support this clonotype. The chain links TRBV7-9 to TRBJ2-1; the D gene could be TRBD1 or TRBD2 (5 bases each). The CDR3 has 16 residues. V was trimmed by 3 bases and J by 4 bases, leaving 16 bases between them. Germline values: CDR1 SEHNR, CDR2 FQNEAQ (reference sequence). As DNA, the CDR3 is TGTGCCAGCAGCTTGAGGGGTTTAAGGTCGTACAATGAGCAGTTCTTC. It codes for CASSLRGLRSYNEQFF. The full variable domain, rest sourced from reference TRBV7-9 and TRBJ2-1, is DTGVSQNPRHKITKRGQNVTFRCDPISEHNRLYWYRQTLGQGPEFLTYFQNEAQLEKSRLLSDRFSAERPKGSFSTLEIQRTEQGDSAMYLCASSLRGLRSYNEQFFGPGTRLTVL.

This chain links TRBV12-3 or TRBV12-4 with TRBJ1-3, with 8 bases matching TRBD1. The CDR3 sequence is 16 residues long. With 6 bases clipped from V and 0 bases from J, the junction kept 7 bases outside the gene matches. The CDR3 DNA reads as TGTGCCAGCAGAGAACAGGGGGTTCTCTCTGGAAACACCATATATTTT. Protein sequence: CASREQGVLSGNTIYF.

This clonotype was observed a handful of times. The chain has TRBV20-1 and TRBJ2-7, with 15 bases that match TRBD2. V shed 0 bases and J 6 bases; nucleotides not matched to a gene: 9. Germline CDR1 and CDR2: DFQATT and SNEGSKA (reference sequence). The CDR3 extends over 17 amino acids. The CDR3, as DNA: TGCAGTGCTAGAGATCTCGGACTAGCGGGGGGGCCGCCCGAGCAGTACTTC. It yields the protein CSARDLGLAGGPPEQYF.

J is TRBJ1-5 and V is TRBV6-1; 7 nucleotides align to TRBD1. The CDR3 has 15 amino acids. Germline values: CDR1 MNHNS, CDR2 SASEGT. With 4 bases clipped from V and 4 bases from J, the junction kept 7 bases outside the gene matches. CDR3 region: CASSAGQVQNQPQHF. DNA for the CDR3: TGTGCCAGCAGTGCCGGACAGGTGCAAAATCAGCCCCAGCATTTT.

Ten or more counts support this clonotype. This chain uses TRBV6-5 with TRBJ2-5; D uncertain. The CDR3 extends over 12 amino acids. Germline-derived CDR1 and CDR2 are MNHEY and SVGAGI. V lost 10 bases and J lost 3, with 12 bases in between. The CDR3 here is CATGPGEETQYF. In nucleotides, the CDR3 is TGTGCCACCGGTCCCGGCGAAGAGACCCAGTACTTC.